This entry lists 4 T cell receptor beta chains sequenced from one sample in a study of cytomegalovirus exposure and HLA in healthy donors. PCR was performed using 60 Vbeta and 13 Jbeta primers. The protocol was immunoSEQ multiplex PCR, while the TCRdb copy is restricted to in-frame clones and leaves out a portion. This sample has 90,000 to 150,000 clones, with around 80% found just once. Sequencing input: PBMCs. Receptors originate from a young woman in good health and CMV-seronegative.

This clone showed up just a few times. This chain connects TRBV5-4 to TRBJ2-5; TRBD1 is a possible D gene (5 bases). The V gene's germline CDR1 is SGHNT and CDR2 YYREEE (reference sequence). V lost 2 bases to trimming and J lost 5 bases, with 19 bases between them. This CDR3 is built from 16 residues. CDR3 nucleotide sequence: TGTGCCAGCAGCTTCGACAGTGGAAGTCTGTTGGAGACCCAGTACTTC. Its protein is CASSFDSGSLLETQYF. Full variable domain (outside the CDR3, taken from reference TRBV5-4 and TRBJ2-5): ETGVTQSPTHLIKTRGQQVTLRCSSQSGHNTVSWYQQALGQGPQFIFQYYREEENGRGNFPPRFSGLQFPNYSSELNVNALELDDSALYLCASSFDSGSLLETQYFGPGTRLLVL.

This chain links TRBV6-4 with TRBJ1-2; the D is unclear. With 8 bases removed from V and 2 bases from J, the gap between germline ends came to 18 bases. The CDR3 covers 15 residues. Germline values: CDR1 MRHNA, CDR2 SNTAGT. CDR3 amino acids: CASPRYFTGNYGYTF. The CDR3 coding sequence is TGTGCCAGCCCCCGCTACTTTACGGGGAACTATGGCTACACCTTC.

This clone was counted only a few times. The genes are TRBV25-1 and TRBJ1-4; D gene unclear. Germline CDR1 is MGHDK and CDR2 is SYGVNS. Trimming took 6 bases from V and 8 from J, leaving 16 bases between them. The CDR3 loop spans 14 amino acids. The CDR3 coding sequence is TGTGCCAGCAGCCCGCCCAGCGGATTCGAAAAACTGTTTTTT. It specifies CASSPPSGFEKLFF.

The chain carries TRBV7-9 and TRBJ2-1, with 9 bases aligning to TRBD1. The CDR3 is 16 amino acids. V lost 6 bases and J lost 4; bases outside the gene matches: 10. The germline gives CDR1 SEHNR, CDR2 FQNEAQ (reference sequence). In DNA, the CDR3 is TGTGCCAGCAGTGGAGCCCGGGACAGGGTTTACAATGAGCAGTTCTTC. Encoded protein: CASSGARDRVYNEQFF.